This TCR beta chain was documented in a study of neoadjuvant nivolumab and ipilimumab in lung cancer (dated by TCRdb to the early 2020s). Study-level background: In the NEOSTAR trial, nivolumab was administered intravenously at 3 mg/kg on days 1, 15 and 29, and the combination arm also received ipilimumab 1 mg/kg on day 1 only. The primary trial endpoint was the major pathologic response (MPR) rate in the intention-to-treat population in each study arm. A total of some 45 patients with operable NSCLC were treated in the trial, with approximately 23 randomized to nivolumab monotherapy and roughly 21 randomized to nivolumab plus ipilimumab. The study compared TCR repertoires in pretherapy (baseline) peripheral blood with TCR repertoires in tumors resected at surgery after neoadjuvant immune checkpoint blockade. Seven patients had matched pretherapy and resected tumor pairs analyzed, with four treated with nivolumab and three with nivolumab plus ipilimumab.

Regarding this clone: Its antigen specificity is not known. It has no much larger one-base neighbor in the sample; base qualities were not kept.

Library preparation employed the immunoSEQ multiplex PCR assay. The published analysis was carried out like this. Richness and clonality were used to summarize the repertoires, and clones that significantly expanded or contracted between pre- and post-therapy samples were identified. TCRdb re-hosts the immuneACCESS table, in-frame sequences only. Its copies lack some clones; in the studies checked, an unresolved V gene accounts for under half of them, and the cause for the rest is not known. V, J and clone size reflect that table, while D and trimming were determined from the DNA. Present in this sample are about 26,000 clones, about 85% of which were seen just once. Of the sample, 6.1% falls within the top ten clones. Summary of the overall study and its limitations: Tumor T-cell richness and clonality rose from pretherapy to surgery in three of three dual-therapy tumors but in only two of four nivolumab-treated tumors. No significant correlation was found between TCR clonality and pathologic tumor regression, and only a single major-pathologic-response sample was available for the analysis of TCR clonality versus pathologic tumor regression. A small number of samples was subjected to TCR sequencing. Resected tumors had greater TCR richness and clonality than tumor-adjacent uninvolved lung, and increases were observed in more dual-therapy-treated tumors. Richness in tumors resected after neoadjuvant therapy showed a positive correlation with pretherapy blood TCR richness (Spearman R ≈ 0.8).

The time point tag for this specimen amounts to: pretherapy, before neoadjuvant immune checkpoint inhibitors. The samples were taken from NEOSTAR, a phase 2 randomized trial in operable NSCLC that tested neoadjuvant nivolumab or nivolumab plus ipilimumab, followed by surgery. The sequencing used peripheral blood, collected before neoadjuvant nivolumab, alone or with ipilimumab. The clonotype originates from an adult with non-small cell lung cancer.

The CDR3 here reads CARWSDGNNQPQHF. The DNA reads as follows: TGTGCCAGATGGAGCGACGGAAACAATCAGCCCCAGCATTTT. This receptor chain uses TRBV9 and TRBJ1-5, with the D segment identity uncertain. V loses 8 bases, J loses 3 bases, and the germline ends lie 15 bases apart. Spanning cysteine to phenylalanine, the CDR3 consists of 14 amino acids. The kept DNA is CDR3 alone, 42 bases in frame from the first base. CDR1 is given as SGDLS and CDR2 as YYNGEE, both from the germline V gene.